The entry that follows covers one T cell receptor (beta chain) sequence. Its specificity is not known. This specimen comes from a study of T cell repertoires in cytomegalovirus infection. Each CDR3 protein is one row after TCRdb ran MiXCR on the reads. The data hold some 900,000 distinct CDR3 sequences, with approximately 32% observed a single time. Study-wide points: HLA-C-restricted, CMV-specific TCR beta clonotypes were dominant ex vivo.

The TCR comes from a human donor in good health (CMV status not recorded). Some clones in this sample may be carry-over from other donors' samples. The source was cultured CD8+ T cells from PBMCs, collected from culture after CMV antigen stimulation.

CDR3 region: CASSYSEAATQYF. The CDR3 DNA reads TGTGCCAGCAGTTACTCAGAGGCAGCGACCCAGTACTTC. The gene calls are TRBV6-5 and TRBJ2-5; no clear D. Germline V gene lookup returns CDR1 MNHEY and CDR2 SVGAGI. The V gene lost 0 bases and the J gene lost 7 bases, with 9 bases spanning the gap. This CDR3 has 13 residues.